The 16 T cell receptor beta chains below were found in one sample sequenced in a study of identical twins. Each CDR3 protein is one row after TCRdb ran MiXCR on the 5' RACE reads. The sample carries 500,000 to 700,000 distinct CDR3 sequences, under 8.5% recorded once. These data also featured in a second study, about yellow fever vaccine responses in identical twins.

Specimen: PBMCs. These TCRs come from a woman aged 18-30 years in good health.

In its sample, this clonotype was seen a few times. This chain joins TRBV27 and TRBJ2-7; D perhaps matches TRBD1 (6 bases). The CDR3 extends over 15 amino acids. Trimming removed 5 bases from V and 4 bases from J, with 18 bases in between. Germline V gives CDR1 MNHEY, CDR2 SMNVEV (reference sequence). The CDR3 DNA is TGTGCCAGCAGTCCGACAGAACAGGGTCGGTACGAGCAGTACTTC. Its translation: CASSPTEQGRYEQYF.

The chain combines TRBV5-5 with TRBJ2-5; tentatively, D is TRBD2 (5 bases). The length of the CDR3 is 13 residues. Trimming cost V 2 bases and J 0 bases, with 5 bases left between them. Germline CDR1 and CDR2: SGHKS and YYEKEE (reference sequence). The CDR3 loop is CASSFGDQETQYF. The DNA for the CDR3 is TGTGCCAGCAGCTTCGGGGACCAAGAGACCCAGTACTTC. Full variable domain (outside the CDR3, taken from reference TRBV5-5 and TRBJ2-5): DAGVTQSPTHLIKTRGQQVTLRCSPISGHKSVSWYQQVLGQGPQFIFQYYEKEERGRGNFPDRFSARQFPNYSSELNVNALLLGDSALYLCASSFGDQETQYFGPGTRLLVL.

The gene calls are TRBV6-2 or TRBV6-3 and TRBJ2-1; TRBD2 matches at 7 bases. V shed 8 bases and J 0 bases; nucleotides not matched to a gene: 4. CDR1 is MNHEY and CDR2 is SVGEGT in the germline V gene. This CDR3 is 14 amino acids long. CDR3 DNA: TGTGCCAGCGCCCCGGGGGGCTCCTACAATGAGCAGTTCTTC. It codes for CASAPGGSYNEQFF.

The chain joins TRBV6-5 to TRBJ2-7, with TRBD2 matching 10 bases. The V segment lost 0 bases and the J segment 4 bases; nucleotides outside the gene matches: 9. In germline, CDR1 is MNHEY, CDR2 SVGAGI. This CDR3 contains 17 residues. CDR3 loop: CASSYSIPSGSMYEQYF. The CDR3 DNA is TGTGCCAGCAGTTACTCAATCCCTAGCGGGAGTATGTACGAGCAGTACTTC.

This clonotype has ten or more counts. This sequence joins TRBV12-3 or TRBV12-4 and TRBJ2-1; a weak D match, TRBD2 (6 bases). The CDR3 is 13 residues long. With 6 bases removed from V and 7 bases from J, the gap between germline ends came to 13 bases. DNA of the CDR3: TGTGCCAGCAGAATCGGGGGTAGTAATGAGCAGTTCTTC. It specifies CASRIGGSNEQFF.

This chain connects TRBV11-2 to TRBJ2-5; a possible D gene is TRBD2 (5 bases). The V end lost 5 bases, the J end lost 2 bases, and 15 bases lay between the germline ends. CDR1 SGHAT and CDR2 FQNNGV come from the germline V gene. CDR3 length: 15 residues. CDR3 sequence: CASSPSGSLQETQYF. As DNA, the CDR3 is TGTGCCAGCAGCCCCTCGGGGTCCCTACAAGAGACCCAGTACTTC.

The chain uses TRBV28 and TRBJ1-6; TRBD1 matches at 8 bases. The CDR3 spans 15 residues. The ends lost 1 base at V and 9 bases at J; junction bases unmatched: 5. Germline V gene sequence: CDR1 MDHEN, CDR2 SYDVKM. CDR3 DNA sequence: TGTGCCAGCAGTTTATCCCAGGGGGCAGGTTCACCCCTCCACTTT. Translated: CASSLSQGAGSPLHF. The variable domain in full, completed from reference TRBV28 and TRBJ1-6, reads DVKVTQSSRYLVKRTGEKVFLECVQDMDHENMFWYRQDPGLGLRLIYFSYDVKMKEKGDIPEGYSVSREKKERFSLILESASTNQTSMYLCASSLSQGAGSPLHFGNGTRLTVT.

There are many counts of this clonotype. J is TRBJ2-2 and V is TRBV11-2, with D unresolved. The ends were cut back, 3 bases at V and 5 bases at J, with 10 bases in the middle. This CDR3 spans 14 amino acids. The germline gives CDR1 SGHAT, CDR2 FQNNGV. This CDR3 reads CASSFGPQTGELFF. CDR3 sequence (DNA): TGTGCCAGCAGCTTTGGACCGCAGACCGGGGAGCTGTTTTTT.

This clonotype was counted between two and nine times. The J gene is TRBJ1-2, the V gene TRBV5-1; D perhaps matches TRBD1 (5 bases). Germline values: CDR1 SGHRS, CDR2 YFSETQ. V lost 4 bases to trimming and J lost 3 bases, with 16 bases between them. CDR3 length: 15 residues. The CDR3 region has the DNA TGCGCCAGCAGCAACTCCGGGACGGAGTACTATGGCTACACCTTC. This sequence encodes CASSNSGTEYYGYTF.

This chain uses TRBV4-1 with TRBJ2-1; a weak D match, TRBD2 (6 bases). V lost 3 bases to trimming and J lost 2 bases, with 14 bases between them. This CDR3 has 16 residues. Germline CDR1 MGHRA, CDR2 YSYEKL. CDR3: CASSQLRDFPYNEQFF. CDR3 coding DNA: TGCGCCAGCAGCCAGCTCCGGGACTTTCCCTACAATGAGCAGTTCTTC.

This clonotype was counted between two and nine times. V gene TRBV7-8 combines with J gene TRBJ2-4; tentatively, D is TRBD2 (5 bases). This CDR3 has 13 residues. Germline loops: CDR1 SGHVS, CDR2 FQNEAQ. Trimming removed 3 bases from V and 7 bases from J, with 10 bases in between. CDR3 in DNA: TGTGCCAGCAGCTTCCCTTCGGGGAACATTCAGTACTTC. Translating it yields CASSFPSGNIQYF.

This clonotype has only a few counts. The rearrangement uses TRBV20-1 and TRBJ2-1, with 7 bases aligning to TRBD1. Germline V gene lookup returns CDR1 DFQATT and CDR2 SNEGSKA (reference sequence). This CDR3 region has 15 residues. The J segment lost 5 bases and the V segment lost 6 bases, leaving 13 bases of the junction unmatched. CDR3 nucleotides: TGCAGTGCCTTAAGGATCGGGGACAGTAACAATGAGCAGTTCTTC. Its translation is CSALRIGDSNNEQFF.

The J gene is TRBJ1-2, the V gene TRBV20-1; D possibly corresponds to TRBD1 (5 bases). CDR1 is DFQATT, CDR2 SNEGSKA, per germline (reference sequence). With 6 bases removed from V and 4 bases from J, the gap between germline ends came to 21 bases. The CDR3 loop spans 15 amino acids. The DNA for the CDR3 is TGCAGTGCCAACCGGGACCCCGAGCGAGTCTATGGCTACACCTTC. Protein product: CSANRDPERVYGYTF.

V and J are TRBV12-3 or TRBV12-4 and TRBJ1-1, with D possibly matching TRBD1 (5 bases). V gave up 4 bases and J gave up 9 bases, with 15 bases separating them. The CDR3 has 13 amino acids. In nucleotides, the CDR3 is TGTGCCAGCAGTTACGAATCAGGGATCAAAGCTTTCTTT. This translates into CASSYESGIKAFF.

This clonotype has only a few counts. The chain recombines TRBV5-6 with TRBJ2-7; D is undetermined. The germline V gene encodes CDR1 SGHDT and CDR2 YYEEEE. V was cut by 4 bases and J by 0 bases, with 5 bases left in between. The CDR3 consists of 12 residues. The CDR3 DNA reads as TGTGCCAGCAGCACAAACTCCTACGAGCAGTACTTC. It is translated as CASSTNSYEQYF.

This clonotype was observed a few times. The rearrangement joins TRBV5-1 to TRBJ2-1; D gene ambiguous. Per the germline V gene, CDR1 is SGHRS and CDR2 is YFSETQ. The CDR3 covers 12 residues. Trimming took off 1 base at V and 8 bases at J, with 7 bases between the two ends. In DNA form, the CDR3 reads TGCGCCAGCAGCTTGAGGTTGGATGAGCAGTTCTTC. It codes for CASSLRLDEQFF.